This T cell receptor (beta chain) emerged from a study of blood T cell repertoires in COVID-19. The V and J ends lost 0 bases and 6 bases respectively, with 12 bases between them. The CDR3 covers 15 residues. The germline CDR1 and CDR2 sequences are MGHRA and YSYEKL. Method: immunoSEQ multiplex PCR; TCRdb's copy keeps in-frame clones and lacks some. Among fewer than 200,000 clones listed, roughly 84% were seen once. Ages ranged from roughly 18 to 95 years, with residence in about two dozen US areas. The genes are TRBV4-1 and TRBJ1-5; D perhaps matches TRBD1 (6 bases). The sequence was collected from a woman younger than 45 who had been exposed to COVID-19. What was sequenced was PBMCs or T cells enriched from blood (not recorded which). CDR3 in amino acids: CASSQDSTGSQPQHF. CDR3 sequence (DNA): TGCGCCAGCAGCCAAGATTCAACAGGGAGTCAGCCCCAGCATTTT.